This T cell receptor (beta chain) was observed in a study of shared clonotypes between healthy human individuals. The CDR3 extends over 13 amino acids. V was clipped by 0 bases and J by 4 bases, with 6 bases between them. Germline CDR1 and CDR2: SSHAT and FNYEAQ (reference sequence). The table came from immunoSEQ multiplex PCR; TCRdb's copy has only in-frame clones and leaves some out. The table shows 900,000 to 1,200,000 clones, with 75% to 80% occurring only once. The rearrangement joins TRBV7-7 to TRBJ2-5, with D perhaps matching TRBD2 (6 bases). The TCR was taken from a man between 18 and 35 years old in good health. Some clones in this sample may be carry-over from other donors' samples. Material for sequencing was memory CD4+ T cells from PBMCs. The subset denotes: CD45RA-negative fraction. CDR3 sequence: CASSLAGGETQYF. In DNA, the CDR3 is TGTGCCAGCAGCTTAGCGGGGGGAGAGACCCAGTACTTC.